The 2 T cell receptor beta chains presented below share a single source sample, sequenced in a study of cytomegalovirus exposure and HLA in healthy donors. Primers for the PCR totalled 60 Vbeta and 13 Jbeta. The data were produced by immunoSEQ multiplex PCR, yet TCRdb's version contains in-frame clones alone and is incomplete. The data hold some 160,000 clones, with almost 80% observed a single time. Sequenced sample: PBMCs. Every receptor here comes from a male donor in good health and CMV-seronegative.

The J gene is TRBJ1-2, the V gene TRBV28, with D possibly matching TRBD1 (5 bases). The CDR3 contains 11 residues. CDR1 and CDR2 from the germline V gene are MDHEN and SYDVKM. V gave up 5 bases and J gave up 12 bases, with 13 bases separating them. The CDR3 loop is CASSPDSFHTF. Written as DNA, the CDR3 is TGTGCCAGCAGTCCAGACAGCTTCCACACCTTC.

This clone was observed once. J is TRBJ1-2 and V is TRBV27, with D possibly TRBD1 on 5 matching bases. The CDR3 runs to 13 residues. V was pared by 5 bases and J by 7 bases, with 14 bases between. Germline-derived CDR1 and CDR2 are MNHEY and SMNVEV (reference sequence). CDR3 bases: TGTGCCAGCAGTCCGACCGGAGGGGTTGGCTACACCTTC. It yields the protein CASSPTGGVGYTF.